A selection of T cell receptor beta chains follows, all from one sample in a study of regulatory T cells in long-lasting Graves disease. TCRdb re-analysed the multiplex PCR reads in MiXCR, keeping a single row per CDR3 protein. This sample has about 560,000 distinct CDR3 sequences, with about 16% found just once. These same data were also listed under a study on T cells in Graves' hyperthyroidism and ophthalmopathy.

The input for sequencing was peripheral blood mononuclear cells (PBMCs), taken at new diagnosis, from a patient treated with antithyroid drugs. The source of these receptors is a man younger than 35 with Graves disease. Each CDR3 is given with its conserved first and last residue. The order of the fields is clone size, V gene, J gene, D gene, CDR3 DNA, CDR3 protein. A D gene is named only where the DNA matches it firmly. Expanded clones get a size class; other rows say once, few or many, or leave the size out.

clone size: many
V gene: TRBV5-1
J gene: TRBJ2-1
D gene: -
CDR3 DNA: TGCGCCAGCAGCCCAGGGACCGATGAGCAGTTCTTC
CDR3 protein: CASSPGTDEQFF

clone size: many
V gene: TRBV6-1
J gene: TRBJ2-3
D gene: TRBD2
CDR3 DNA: TGTGCCAGCAACATCATAGCGGGGAGCACAGATACGCAGTATTTT
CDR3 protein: CASNIIAGSTDTQYF

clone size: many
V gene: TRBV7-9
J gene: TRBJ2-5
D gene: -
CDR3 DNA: TGTGCCAGCAGCCCCGCGGAGGGGGGAAGGCAAGAGACCCAGTACTTC
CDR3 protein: CASSPAEGGRQETQYF

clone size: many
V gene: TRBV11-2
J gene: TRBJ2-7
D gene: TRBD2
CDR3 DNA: TGTGCCAGCAGCTTACTAGCGGGAGAACCCCACTCCTACGAGCAGTACTTC
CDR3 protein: CASSLLAGEPHSYEQYF

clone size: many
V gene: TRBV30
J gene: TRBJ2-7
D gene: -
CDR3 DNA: TGTGCCTGGAGTGTTGGAGGATACGAGCAGTACTTC
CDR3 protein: CAWSVGGYEQYF

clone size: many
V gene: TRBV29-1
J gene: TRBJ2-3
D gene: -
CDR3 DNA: TGCAGCGTTGGGGTGACGGTAACAGATACGCAGTATTTT
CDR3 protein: CSVGVTVTDTQYF

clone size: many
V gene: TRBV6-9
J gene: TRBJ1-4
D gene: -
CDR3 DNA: TGTGCCAGCAGTTACTCCGGGGCTGGTAATGAAAAACTGTTTTTT
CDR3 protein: CASSYSGAGNEKLFF

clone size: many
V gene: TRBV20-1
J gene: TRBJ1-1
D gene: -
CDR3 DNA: TGCAGTGCTTGGGACGGGGGGAACACTGAAGCTTTCTTT
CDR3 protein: CSAWDGGNTEAFF

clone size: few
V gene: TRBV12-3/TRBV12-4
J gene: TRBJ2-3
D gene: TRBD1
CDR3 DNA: TGTGCCAGCAGTAAAGGACAGGGCGTAGATACGCAGTATTTT
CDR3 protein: CASSKGQGVDTQYF

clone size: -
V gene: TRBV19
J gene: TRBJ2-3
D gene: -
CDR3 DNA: TGTGCCAGTAGTATTTTGCCGACGGTTAGCACAGATACGCAGTATTTT
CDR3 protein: CASSILPTVSTDTQYF

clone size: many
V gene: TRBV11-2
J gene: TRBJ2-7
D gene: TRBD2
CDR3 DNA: TGTGCCAGCAGCTTCCTAGCGGGTTCCTACGAGCAGTACTTC
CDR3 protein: CASSFLAGSYEQYF

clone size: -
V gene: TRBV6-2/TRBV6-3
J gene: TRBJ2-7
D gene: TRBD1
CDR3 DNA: TGTGCCAGCAGGGACGACAGGGGGCCCGTATACGAGCAGTACTTC
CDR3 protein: CASRDDRGPVYEQYF

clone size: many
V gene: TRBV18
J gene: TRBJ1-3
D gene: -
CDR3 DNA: TGTGCCAGCTCACCCGGGGGGCCTGGAAACACCATATATTTT
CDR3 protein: CASSPGGPGNTIYF

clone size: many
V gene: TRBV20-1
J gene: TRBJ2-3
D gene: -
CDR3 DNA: TGCAGTGCTAGGGCCTTATCGGATACGCAGTATTTT
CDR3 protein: CSARALSDTQYF

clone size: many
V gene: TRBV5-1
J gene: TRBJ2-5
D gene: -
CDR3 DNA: TGCGCCAGCAGCTTGGATCCGGGAGTGGAGACCCAGTACTTC
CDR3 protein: CASSLDPGVETQYF

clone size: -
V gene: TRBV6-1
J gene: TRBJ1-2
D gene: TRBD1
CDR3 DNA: TGTGCCAGCAGCCCAGGACAGGGGGCTCTGTATGGCTACACCTTC
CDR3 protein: CASSPGQGALYGYTF

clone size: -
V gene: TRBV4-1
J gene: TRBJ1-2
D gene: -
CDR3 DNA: TGCGCCAGCAGCCAAGTCGGACGACCCTATGGCTACACCTTC
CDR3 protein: CASSQVGRPYGYTF

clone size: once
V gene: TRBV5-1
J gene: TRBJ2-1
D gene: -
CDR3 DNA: TGCGCCAGCACTTTTAGCGAGACCTACAATGAGCAGTTCTTC
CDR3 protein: CASTFSETYNEQFF

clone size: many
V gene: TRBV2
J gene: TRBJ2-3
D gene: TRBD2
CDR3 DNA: TGTGCCAGCAGTGGTGAGGGACTAGCGGGGAGTACGCAGTATTTT
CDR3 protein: CASSGEGLAGSTQYF

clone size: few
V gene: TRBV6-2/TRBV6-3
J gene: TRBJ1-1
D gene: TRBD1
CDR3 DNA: TGTGCCAGCAGTTACTCCGCCACGACAGGGAAGACTGAAGCTTTCTTT
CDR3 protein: CASSYSATTGKTEAFF

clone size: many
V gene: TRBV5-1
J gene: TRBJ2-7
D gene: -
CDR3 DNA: TGCGCCAGCAGCTTGGCCGCGTCGAACGAGCAGTACTTC
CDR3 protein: CASSLAASNEQYF

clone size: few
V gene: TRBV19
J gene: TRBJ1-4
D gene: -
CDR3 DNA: TGTGCCAGTAGTATCTGGGAGACAGAGCCTAGATGGAATGAAAAACTGTTTTTT
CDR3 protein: CASSIWETEPRWNEKLFF

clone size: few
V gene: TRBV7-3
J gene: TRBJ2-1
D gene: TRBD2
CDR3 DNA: TGTGCCAGCAGCTTAATGGTTGCGGGAGGGCCTTTCGATGAGCAGTTCTTC
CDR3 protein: CASSLMVAGGPFDEQFF

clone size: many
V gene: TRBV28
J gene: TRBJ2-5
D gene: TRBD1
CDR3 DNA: TGTGCCAGCCTTATAGACAGGGTATTGGAGACCCAGTACTTC
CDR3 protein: CASLIDRVLETQYF

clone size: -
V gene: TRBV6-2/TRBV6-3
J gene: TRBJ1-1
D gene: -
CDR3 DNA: TGTGCCAGCATACCCGGGGGCGGAGAAGCTTTCTTT
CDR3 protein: CASIPGGGEAFF

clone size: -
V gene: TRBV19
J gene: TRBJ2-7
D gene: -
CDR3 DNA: TGTGCCAGTAGTCCAATACGGGACTCCTCCTACGAGCAGTACTTC
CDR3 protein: CASSPIRDSSYEQYF

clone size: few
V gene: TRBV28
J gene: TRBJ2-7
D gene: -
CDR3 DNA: TGTGCCAGCAGTTTAGGCCCCACCCCGCCAGGGGGAGGCAACGAGCAGTACTTC
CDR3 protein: CASSLGPTPPGGGNEQYF

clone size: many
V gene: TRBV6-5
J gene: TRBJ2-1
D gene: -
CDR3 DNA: TGTGCCAGCAGTTACTCGAGTGCCGTCTACAATGAGCAGTTCTTC
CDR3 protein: CASSYSSAVYNEQFF

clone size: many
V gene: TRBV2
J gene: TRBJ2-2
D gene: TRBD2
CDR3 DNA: TGTGCCAGCAGTGGGGCAGCCTCGGGGGGCGGGGAGCTGTTTTTT
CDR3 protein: CASSGAASGGGELFF

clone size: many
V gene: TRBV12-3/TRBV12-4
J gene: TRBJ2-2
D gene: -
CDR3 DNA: TGTGCCAGCAGCCTACAGGGTAGCACCGGGGAGCTGTTTTTT
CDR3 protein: CASSLQGSTGELFF

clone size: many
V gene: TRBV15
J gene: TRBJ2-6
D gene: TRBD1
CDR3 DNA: TGTGCCACCAGCAGAGGCATAGAACAGGGGGCGGTTCCTGTCCTGACTTTC
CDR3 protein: CATSRGIEQGAVPVLTF

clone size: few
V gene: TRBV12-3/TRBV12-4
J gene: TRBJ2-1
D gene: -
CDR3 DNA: TGTGCCAGCAGCCCCGGGCCTTCTCCCTCCAATGAGCAGTTCTTC
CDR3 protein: CASSPGPSPSNEQFF

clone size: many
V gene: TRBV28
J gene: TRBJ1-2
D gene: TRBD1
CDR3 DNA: TGTGCCAGCAGTTTAGGGCGGACAGGGAACGGCTACACCTTC
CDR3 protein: CASSLGRTGNGYTF

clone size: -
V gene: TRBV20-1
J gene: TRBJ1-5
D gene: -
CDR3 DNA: TGCAGTGCGGGGAACGCGGATCAGCCCCAGCATTTT
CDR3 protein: CSAGNADQPQHF

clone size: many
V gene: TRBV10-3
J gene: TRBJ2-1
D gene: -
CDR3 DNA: TGTGCCATCAGTGAGGATAGGGTGAATGAGCAGTTCTTC
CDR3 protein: CAISEDRVNEQFF

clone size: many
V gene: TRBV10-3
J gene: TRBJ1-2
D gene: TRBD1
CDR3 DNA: TGTGCCACGGAAAGGGGGCTCGGCTATGGCTACACCTTC
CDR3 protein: CATERGLGYGYTF

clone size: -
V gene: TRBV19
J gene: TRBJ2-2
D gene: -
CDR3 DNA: TGTGCCAGTAGTATAGCCCGGAACACCGGGGAGCTGTTTTTT
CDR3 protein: CASSIARNTGELFF

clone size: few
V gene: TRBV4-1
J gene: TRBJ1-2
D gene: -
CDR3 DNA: TGCGCCAGCAGCCAAGGGGTTCTCGGAGCTAACTATGGCTACACCTTC
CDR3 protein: CASSQGVLGANYGYTF

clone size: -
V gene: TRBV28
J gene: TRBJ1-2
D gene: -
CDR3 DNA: TGTTGTGTTGGGACCCTCACGGGCTATGGCTACACCTTC
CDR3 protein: CCVGTLTGYGYTF